The entry that follows covers one TCR beta chain sequence. Its target antigen remains unknown. No base qualities exist here, and no much larger clone lies one base off it. RNA was extracted with the RNeasy kit and 0.5 to 1 ug was reverse transcribed using random hexamers. The immunoSEQ multiplex PCR assay, covering 54 Vbeta and 13 Jbeta segments, was used to amplify TCR beta CDR3 regions. PCR amplification bias was corrected using a synthetic template baseline for primer optimization and computational correction. The original pipeline was this. Reads were annotated to V, D and J genes per IMGT and analyzed with immunoSEQ Analyzer, keeping only productive sequences. Clonality was calculated as one minus the Shannon entropy normalized by log2 of the number of productive unique sequences. For each patient and control, public and private clones were evaluated within the 100 most prevalent clones. Clones were defined as Susac-specific when absent from the healthy and MS cohorts, from some 1,100 published viral clones and from other ImmuneACCESS disease sequences. TCRdb trimmed public reads at Q25 via fastp, called clones via MiXCR and kept in-frame beta chains. Rows with one shared CDR3 protein collapse into an entry with the most common genes and DNA. TCRdb, rather than the study authors, made the V and J calls. The sample contains roughly 200,000 distinct CDR3 sequences, approximately 94% of them found a single time. The ten largest account for around 0.09% of the sample.

This specimen comes from a study of CD8 T cells in Susac syndrome (dated by TCRdb to between 2018 and 2021). For the study in its entirety: Repertoire sequencing was used to test whether CD8+ T cell activation and differentiation in Susac syndrome was antigen driven. The paper's findings and limits, for the study overall: The TCR sequencing and HLA analysis was acknowledged to have included a relatively small number of individuals.

Peripheral blood CD8+ and CD4+ T cells from healthy donors, Susac syndrome patients and multiple sclerosis patients were profiled using high-throughput TCR beta sequencing. The multiple sclerosis controls were treatment-naive patients who had stable or active relapsing-remitting disease and met the revised McDonald criteria. Bulk CD8+ and CD4+ T cells were purified by magnetic negative isolation, while CD8+ TEMRA cells were enriched using FACS. Blood was collected in EDTA tubes and processed within 24 hours, with PBMCs isolated through density gradient centrifugation. PBMCs intended for TCR sequencing were cryopreserved in liquid nitrogen and thawed later in a water bath at 37 degrees C. The sorted or isolated CD4+, CD8+ and CD8+ TEMRA cells had a purity of 90% or higher. CDR1 is given as SGDLS and CDR2 as YYNGEE, both from the germline V gene. The CDR3 runs 17 amino acids, cysteine and phenylalanine included. Of the read, only the CDR3 DNA is kept; its 51 bases are in frame from base 1. Trimming takes 0 bases from V and 2 bases from J, and the germline ends sit 15 bases apart.

The V and J genes are TRBV9 and TRBJ2-1; the D gene cannot be resolved reliably. Sequencing input: CD4+ T cells from PBMCs. This clonotype was obtained from a human donor with multiple sclerosis. CDR3 sequence: CASSVGWVGVAYNEQFF. The DNA sequence is TGTGCCAGCAGCGTAGGGTGGGTCGGTGTAGCCTACAATGAGCAGTTCTTC.